This entry features one T cell receptor beta chain sequence. Antigen: not known. A junction end diverges from the germline sequence, so it may reflect a read error. Researchers ran the PCR with 60 Vbeta and 13 Jbeta primers. Clones were read by immunoSEQ multiplex PCR, and TCRdb kept only the in-frame ones, dropping some. The sample yields 100,000 to 150,000 clones, roughly four fifths seen once. This CDR3 spans 12 amino acids. The germline gives CDR1 GTSNPN, CDR2 SVGIG (reference sequence). The data originate from a study of cytomegalovirus exposure and HLA in healthy donors. The study's findings and limits: Altogether, 150 to 200 TCR beta chains were recorded as cytomegalovirus-associated. Sequencing had likely introduced a cluster of highly shared sequence variants as an artifact. The Asian-associated ancestry cluster reportedly had fewer N-insertions than the approximately 670-donor mean in a later analysis. Association with HLA alleles at 0.05 false discovery rate was found for 16,951 TCR beta sequences in a later analysis.

The sample comprised PBMCs. This TCR derives from a woman aged 45-65 years in good health and CMV-seropositive. The V and J genes are TRBV30 and TRBJ2-7; perhaps TRBD1 as D (8 bases). The CDR3 coding sequence is TGTGCCTGGAGTGCGCGACAGGGGAGGGTCTTTTTC. Its protein product is CAWSARQGRVFF. Based on the CDR3 plus reference TRBV30 and TRBJ2-7, the full variable domain is SQTIHQWPATLVQPVGSPLSLECTVEGTSNPNLYWYRQAAGRGLQLLFYSVGIGQISSEVPQNLSASRPQDRQFILSSKKLLLSDSGFYLCAWSARQGRVFFGPGTRLTVT.